This entry is about one TCR beta chain. Its antigen is unknown. The data belong to a study of cytomegalovirus exposure and HLA in healthy donors. Study-level findings and limits: Researchers reported that a few CMV-associated chains were confirmed in vitro as CMV antigen-specific.

The donors were in the approximately 120-subject validation cohort; that cohort was separate from the approximately 700-subject first cohort. The CDR3 consists of 12 residues. Germline loops: CDR1 SQVTM, CDR2 ANQGSEA. V shed 3 bases and J shed 7 bases, with 12 bases lying between them. Profiled with immunoSEQ multiplex PCR; TCRdb holds only in-frame clones, not every one. The repertoire has around 60,000 clones, roughly nine tenths of them found once; the top ten carry 0.8% to 1.2%. Source material: PBMCs. The V gene is TRBV29-1, the J gene TRBJ2-5; TRBD2 is a possible D gene (6 bases). The receptor was derived from a man aged 18 to 35 in good health and CMV-seronegative. The CDR3 DNA is TGCAGCGTTGATCGGGACGGGGGGACCCAGTACTTC. Encoded protein: CSVDRDGGTQYF.